Each of the 13 T cell receptor beta chains below was sequenced from the same sample in a study of early T cells in non-severe SARS-CoV-2 infection. Using its own MiXCR run on the 5' RACE reads, TCRdb lists one record per CDR3 protein. The sample contains 60,000 to 70,000 distinct CDR3 sequences, 5.5% to 7% of which appear only once. The sequenced sample was whole blood, obtained at baseline. The receptors originated from an adult who was a healthcare worker with PCR-confirmed SARS-CoV-2 infection or an uninfected control (not recorded which).

This clonotype was counted many times. The gene calls are TRBV18 and TRBJ1-5; tentative D call: TRBD1 (5 bases). CDR1 KGHSH and CDR2 LQKENI come from the germline V gene. V lost 4 bases and J 2 bases, leaving 27 bases between the germline ends. This CDR3 spans 20 amino acids. CDR3 amino acids: CASSLRQQGGSAGGNQPQHF. Here the CDR3 DNA reads TGTGCCAGCTCACTACGGCAGCAGGGAGGCTCTGCGGGTGGCAATCAGCCCCAGCATTTT. The full variable domain, its missing parts supplied by reference TRBV18 and TRBJ1-5, is NAGVMQNPRHLVRRRGQEARLRCSPMKGHSHVYWYRQLPEEGLKFMVYLQKENIIDESGMPKERFSAEFPKEGPSILRIQQVVRGDSAAYFCASSLRQQGGSAGGNQPQHFGDGTRLSIL.

The genes are TRBV28 and TRBJ1-1, with a weak D call TRBD1 (6 bases). The V gene's germline CDR1 is MDHEN and CDR2 SYDVKM. The CDR3 extends over 15 amino acids. V was clipped by 3 bases and J by 6 bases, with 17 bases between them. CDR3 in amino acids: CASSFLQGMNAEAFF. CDR3 DNA: TGTGCCAGCAGTTTTCTTCAGGGGATGAATGCTGAAGCTTTCTTT.

This clonotype appeared a few times. V gene TRBV5-1 combines with J gene TRBJ2-2; a possible D gene is TRBD2 (6 bases). V was cut by 4 bases and J by 6 bases, with 13 bases left in between. From germline, CDR1 is SGHRS and CDR2 YFSETQ. The CDR3 totals 14 residues. CDR3 sequence: CASSPRGGAGELFF. CDR3 sequence (DNA): TGCGCCAGCAGCCCCCGGGGAGGAGCCGGGGAGCTGTTTTTT.

This clonotype was found many times. This rearrangement joins TRBV7-9 to TRBJ1-5; no definite D call. This CDR3 contains 13 residues. The germline CDR1 and CDR2 sequences are SEHNR and FQNEAQ (reference sequence). Trimming shortened V by 5 bases and J by 2 bases, and 7 bases separated the two germline ends. The CDR3 here is CASSRDRNQPQHF. The CDR3 DNA reads as TGTGCCAGCAGCAGGGATCGCAATCAGCCCCAGCATTTT.

This clonotype was seen ten or more times. The chain is built from TRBV7-9 and TRBJ2-2; maybe TRBD2 (6 bases). V lost 6 bases and J 5 bases, leaving 16 bases between the germline ends. Germline V gives CDR1 SEHNR, CDR2 FQNEAQ (reference sequence). The CDR3 is made up of 15 amino acids. This CDR3 reads CASRPFGGRTGELFF. CDR3 nucleotide sequence: TGTGCCAGCAGACCCTTCGGAGGGCGGACCGGGGAGCTGTTTTTT. The complete variable domain, with remaining parts taken from reference TRBV7-9 and TRBJ2-2, reads DTGVSQNPRHKITKRGQNVTFRCDPISEHNRLYWYRQTLGQGPEFLTYFQNEAQLEKSRLLSDRFSAERPKGSFSTLEIQRTEQGDSAMYLCASRPFGGRTGELFFGEGSRLTVL.

The chain has TRBV6-6 and TRBJ2-2; 10 bases map to TRBD2. Per germline, CDR1 MNHNY and CDR2 SVGAGI (reference sequence). Trimming removed 0 bases from V and 7 bases from J; junction bases left unmatched: 5. The CDR3 runs to 16 residues. The CDR3 spells CASSYSLAGAVGELFF. The CDR3 nucleotides read TGTGCCAGCAGTTACTCTCTAGCGGGAGCGGTCGGGGAGCTGTTTTTT.

This clonotype has more than one count but fewer than ten. This chain connects TRBV7-9 to TRBJ2-1, with 9 nucleotides matching TRBD2. The CDR3 extends over 15 amino acids. The germline gives CDR1 SEHNR, CDR2 FQNEAQ (reference sequence). V gave up 4 bases and J gave up 12 bases; unmatched junction bases: 13. In DNA form, the CDR3 reads TGTGCCAGCAGCTCGATCGAGACTAGCGGTTTTAGGCAGTTCTTC. Its protein is CASSSIETSGFRQFF. Drawing the rest from reference TRBV7-9 and TRBJ2-1, the complete variable domain is DTGVSQNPRHKITKRGQNVTFRCDPISEHNRLYWYRQTLGQGPEFLTYFQNEAQLEKSRLLSDRFSAERPKGSFSTLEIQRTEQGDSAMYLCASSSIETSGFRQFFGPGTRLTVL.

Of note for this clonotype: Germline and junction disagree at one end, which may indicate a read error. This chain uses TRBV6-6 with TRBJ1-3; D unresolved. Per the germline V gene, CDR1 is MNHNY and CDR2 is SVGAGI (reference sequence). This CDR3 comprises 16 residues. The CDR3 DNA follows: TGTGCCAGCAGTTACCGGACGGCGAGCTCTGGAAACACTATATATTTT. The encoded protein is CASSYRTASSGNTIYF.

The chain has TRBV3-1 and TRBJ2-3, with 10 positions matching TRBD2. CDR1 is LGHDT and CDR2 is YNNKEL in the germline V gene (reference sequence). V lost 0 bases and J lost 2; bases outside the gene matches: 2. The CDR3 contains 16 residues. The CDR3, as DNA: TGTGCCAGCAGCCAAGAAACTAGCGGGAACACAGATACGCAGTATTTT. Translating it yields CASSQETSGNTDTQYF.

About this clonotype: With a much larger clone just one base away, this may be a read error. The chain couples TRBV12-3 or TRBV12-4 to TRBJ1-1, with D possibly TRBD1 on 5 matching bases. Trimming removed 4 bases from V and 6 bases from J, with 15 bases in between. This CDR3 is built from 14 residues. This CDR3 reads CASSSRGEGSEAFF. CDR3 DNA sequence: TGTGCCAGCAGTTCGAGGGGAGAGGGGTCTGAAGCTTTCTTT.

This clonotype was seen repeatedly, ten times or more. The chain recombines TRBV20-1 with TRBJ2-3, with 12 bases identical to TRBD1. The CDR3 has 15 amino acids. With 5 bases clipped from V and 4 bases from J, the junction kept 7 bases outside the gene matches. Per germline, CDR1 DFQATT and CDR2 SNEGSKA (reference sequence). The CDR3 region is CSAGTGTGGADTQYF. The CDR3 coding sequence is TGCAGTGCTGGTACCGGGACAGGGGGCGCAGATACGCAGTATTTT.

This clonotype was seen at least ten times. The chain employs TRBV7-3 and TRBJ2-5, with D unresolved. This CDR3 has 13 amino acids. Germline assignment: CDR1 SGHTA and CDR2 FQGTGA. V lost 5 bases to trimming and J lost 0 bases, with 7 bases between them. For the CDR3, the DNA is TGTGCCAGCAGCCTGGAGTACCAAGAGACCCAGTACTTC. Amino acid sequence: CASSLEYQETQYF.

In its sample, this clonotype was seen a few times. V gene TRBV20-1 combines with J gene TRBJ2-2; tentative D call: TRBD2 (6 bases). The length of the CDR3 is 14 residues. Germline V gives CDR1 DFQATT, CDR2 SNEGSKA (reference sequence). The V end lost 3 bases, the J end lost 4 bases, and 12 bases lay between the germline ends. CDR3 in DNA: TGCAGTGCTAGTTTGAGTAGCGGCACCGGGGAGCTGTTTTTT. It encodes CSASLSSGTGELFF.